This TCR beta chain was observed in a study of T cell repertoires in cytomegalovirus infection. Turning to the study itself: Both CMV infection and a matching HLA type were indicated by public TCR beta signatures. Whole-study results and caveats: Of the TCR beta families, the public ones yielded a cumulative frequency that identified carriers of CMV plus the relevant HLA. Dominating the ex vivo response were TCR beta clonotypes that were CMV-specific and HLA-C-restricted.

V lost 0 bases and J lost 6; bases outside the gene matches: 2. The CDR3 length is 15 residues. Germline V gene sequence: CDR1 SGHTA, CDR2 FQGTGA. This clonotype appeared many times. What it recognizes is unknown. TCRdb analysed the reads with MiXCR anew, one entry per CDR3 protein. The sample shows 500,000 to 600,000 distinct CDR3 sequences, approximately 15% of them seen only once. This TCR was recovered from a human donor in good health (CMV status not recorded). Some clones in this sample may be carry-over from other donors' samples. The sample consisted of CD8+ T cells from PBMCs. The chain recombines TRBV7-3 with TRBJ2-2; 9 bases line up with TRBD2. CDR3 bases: TGTGCCAGCAGCTTAACTAGCGGGAGTGCCGGGGAGCTGTTTTTT. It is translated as CASSLTSGSAGELFF.